This TCR beta chain is from a study of cytomegalovirus exposure and HLA in healthy donors. This CDR3 region has 14 residues. Trimming left V 1 base short and J 7 bases short, with 11 bases between. Germline CDR1 LGHNT, CDR2 FRNRAP. 60 Vbeta and 13 Jbeta primers were used in PCR. The method was immunoSEQ multiplex PCR; TCRdb's version includes in-frame clones alone and lacks a portion of them. The table has around 180,000 clones, 80% to 90% seen once. J is TRBJ2-4 and V is TRBV12-5; TRBD1 might be the D (5 bases). The sequence was collected from a male donor in good health and CMV-seronegative. Sequencing was performed on PBMCs. The CDR3 sequence is CASGLGGLSNIQYF. Here the CDR3 DNA reads TGTGCTAGTGGTTTGGGGGGCCTCTCGAACATTCAGTACTTC.